This T cell receptor beta chain is from a study of early T cells in non-severe SARS-CoV-2 infection (dated by TCRdb to about 2021). With regard to the full study: TCR sequencing used bulk RNA from unsorted whole blood, so alpha and beta chains could not be paired. Here is what the overall study found, with its caveats: VDJdb matching was skewed toward anti-spike CD8 responses and likely underestimated virus-specific expansions, missing private and CD4 specificities.

The study was a case-control design nested within a healthcare worker cohort in London, UK, with weekly nasopharyngeal swab PCR tests and blood sampling. Between 23 and 31 March 2020, the week of the UK lockdown, healthcare workers were enrolled and then followed up weekly for as long as 16 weeks. Receptor libraries were prepared by 5' RACE. The run used a NextSeq 500. In the TCR library protocol, unique molecular identifiers were attached to individual cDNA molecules to correct for PCR bias and sequencing error. Both TCR alpha and beta chains were sequenced, and tight co-correlation was observed between alpha and beta sequence abundances in each sample. Processing in the source paper ran as follows. V gene, J gene and CDR3 annotation of TCR sequences was performed with Decombinator V4. TCRs were defined as expanded if a significant change between any two time points was detected under a Poisson model with p below 0.0001. TCR abundances were normalised to the total number of TCRs sequenced per sample and expressed as counts per million. TRAV1-2 paired with TRAJ12, TRAJ20 or TRAJ33 defined MAIT TCRs, while TRAV10 paired with TRAJ18 defined iNKT TCRs. A search of VDJdb, accessed on 1 November 2021, was run for TCRs annotated to CMV, EBV and SARS-CoV-2, with TCRs annotated for multiple antigens excluded. The public sequencing data were trimmed at Q25 with fastp and processed into clonotypes with MiXCR by TCRdb, which kept only in-frame beta chains. All rows with the same CDR3 protein become a single entry with the most common DNA and genes. TCRdb, not the original authors, processed these V and J calls. In this sample the table shows roughly 58,000 distinct CDR3 sequences, around 12% of which occur a single time. 1.1% to 1.5% of the sample comes from the top ten.

From a lookup of the germline V gene (reference sequence), CDR1 and CDR2 are SEHNR and FQNEAQ. The CDR3 has 15 amino acids, counting the end cysteine and phenylalanine. Solely the CDR3 DNA is kept, with 45 bases framed from the first base. Trimming costs V 2 bases and J 6 bases, and their ends lie 16 bases apart. The sample holds many counts of this clonotype. Its antigen is still unknown. Base qualities are missing; no much larger clone stands one base away. This TCR came from an adult who was a healthcare worker with PCR-confirmed SARS-CoV-2 infection or an uninfected control (not recorded which). The V gene is TRBV7-9 and the J gene is TRBJ1-2, and perhaps TRBD1 as D gene, on 5 matching bases. The sample consisted of whole blood. CDR3 region: CASSLPRGADDGYTF. The sequenced DNA is TGTGCCAGCAGCTTACCCCGTGGGGCGGATGATGGCTACACCTTC.